This TCR beta chain was recorded in a study of T cell responses to AZD1222 COVID-19 vaccine. Germline CDR1 MNHEY, CDR2 SVGAGI. V lost 5 bases, J lost 2 bases, and 12 bases lay in between. The CDR3 totals 15 residues. Worth noting for this clone: Antigen specificity is unknown.

Assay used: immunoSEQ multiplex PCR; TCRdb lists only in-frame clones, some missing. The sample holds about 83,000 clones, over 75% seen once. Whole-study findings and limits: White British donors predominated, females outnumbered males, and clonal diversity was possibly underestimated. Spike was spanned by vaccine-associated CD4 TCRs, with dominance at 160-218 and 743-854.

The chain uses TRBV6-5 and TRBJ1-4, with D perhaps matching TRBD1 (6 bases). The TCR originated in an adult in good health. Sample: peripheral blood, taken on day 0 of MenACWY control vaccination. This CDR3 reads CASSPGQSTNEKLFF. The CDR3 DNA reads TGTGCCAGCAGTCCAGGACAGTCCACTAATGAAAAACTGTTTTTT.